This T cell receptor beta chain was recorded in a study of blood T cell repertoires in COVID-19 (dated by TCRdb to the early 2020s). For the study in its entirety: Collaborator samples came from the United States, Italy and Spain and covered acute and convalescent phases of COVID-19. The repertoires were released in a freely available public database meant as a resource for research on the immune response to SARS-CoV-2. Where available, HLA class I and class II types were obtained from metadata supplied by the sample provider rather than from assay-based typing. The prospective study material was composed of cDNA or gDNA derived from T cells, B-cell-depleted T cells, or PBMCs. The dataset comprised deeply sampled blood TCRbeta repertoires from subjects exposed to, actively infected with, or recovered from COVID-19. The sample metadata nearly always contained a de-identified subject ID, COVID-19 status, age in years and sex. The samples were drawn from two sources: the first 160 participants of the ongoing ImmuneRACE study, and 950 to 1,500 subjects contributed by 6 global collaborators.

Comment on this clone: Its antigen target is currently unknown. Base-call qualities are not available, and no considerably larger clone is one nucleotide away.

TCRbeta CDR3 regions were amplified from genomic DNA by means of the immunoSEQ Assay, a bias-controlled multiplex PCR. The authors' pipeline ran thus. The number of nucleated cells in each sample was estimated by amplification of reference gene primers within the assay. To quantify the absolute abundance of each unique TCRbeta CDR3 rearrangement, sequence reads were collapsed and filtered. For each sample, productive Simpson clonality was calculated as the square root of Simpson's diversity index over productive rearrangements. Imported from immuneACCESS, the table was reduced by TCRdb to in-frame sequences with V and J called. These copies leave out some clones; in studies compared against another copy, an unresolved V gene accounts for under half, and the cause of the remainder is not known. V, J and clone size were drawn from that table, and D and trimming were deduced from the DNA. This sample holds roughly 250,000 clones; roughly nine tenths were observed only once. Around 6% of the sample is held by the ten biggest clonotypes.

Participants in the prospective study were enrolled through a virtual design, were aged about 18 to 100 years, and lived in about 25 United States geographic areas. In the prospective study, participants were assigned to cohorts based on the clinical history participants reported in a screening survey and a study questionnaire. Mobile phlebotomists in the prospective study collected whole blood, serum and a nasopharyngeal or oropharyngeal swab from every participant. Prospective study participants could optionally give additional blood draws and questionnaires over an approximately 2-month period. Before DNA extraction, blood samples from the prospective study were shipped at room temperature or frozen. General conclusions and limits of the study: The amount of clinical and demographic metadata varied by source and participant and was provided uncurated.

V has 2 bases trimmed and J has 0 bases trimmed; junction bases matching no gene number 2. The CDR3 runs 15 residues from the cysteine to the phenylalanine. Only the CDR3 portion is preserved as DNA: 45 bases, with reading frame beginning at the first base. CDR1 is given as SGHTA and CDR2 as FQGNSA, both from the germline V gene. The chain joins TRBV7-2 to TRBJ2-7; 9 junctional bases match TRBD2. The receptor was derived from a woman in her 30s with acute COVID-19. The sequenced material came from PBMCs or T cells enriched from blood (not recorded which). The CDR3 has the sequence CASSLLAGSSYEQYF. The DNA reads TGTGCCAGCAGCTTACTAGCGGGGAGCTCCTACGAGCAGTACTTC.